Below are 18 T cell receptor beta chains sequenced from a single sample in a study of blood T cell repertoires in COVID-19. Sequenced by immunoSEQ multiplex PCR; TCRdb stores in-frame clones only, minus some. The profile covers about 84,000 clones, with 83% appearing a single time and under 35% taken by the ten largest. Material for sequencing was peripheral blood. These receptors were obtained from a woman older than 75 with acute or convalescent COVID-19.

The rearrangement links TRBV28 to TRBJ2-6; possibly TRBD1 for D (5 bases). Trimming took 7 bases from V and 0 from J, leaving 10 bases between them. Germline V gene data show CDR1 as MDHEN and CDR2 as SYDVKM. This CDR3 spans 15 amino acids. The CDR3 here is CASIGQNSGANVLTF. DNA of the CDR3: TGTGCCAGCATTGGACAAAACTCTGGGGCCAACGTCCTGACTTTC.

The chain couples TRBV4-1 to TRBJ2-1, with 9 nucleotides matching TRBD2. Germline V gene lookup returns CDR1 MGHRA and CDR2 YSYEKL. Trimming at V came to 4 bases and at J to 5 bases, leaving 15 bases not matched to a gene. There are 18 residues in the CDR3. In DNA form, the CDR3 reads TGCGCCAGCAGCCCCGCTACGGGAAGCGGGAGGATCGACAATGAGCAGTTCTTC. Translation: CASSPATGSGRIDNEQFF.

This chain connects TRBV19 to TRBJ2-1; 12 positions agree with TRBD2. Per germline, CDR1 LNHDA and CDR2 SQIVND (reference sequence). V shed 6 bases, J shed 10 bases, and the junction held 7 bases outside the gene matches. The CDR3 runs to 14 residues. Here the CDR3 DNA reads TGTGCCAGTAGCCCGGGACTAGCGGGCGCCGAGCAGTTCTTC. Translated, it gives CASSPGLAGAEQFF.

This clone was found many times. The chain carries TRBV2 and TRBJ2-4; 12 bases align to TRBD2. V trimming: 3 bases; J trimming: 6 bases; junction bases outside the gene matches: 3. CDR1 is SNHLY and CDR2 is FYNNEI in the germline V gene. CDR3 length: 15 amino acids. The CDR3 reads CASSEASGRGNIQYF. Written as DNA, the CDR3 is TGTGCCAGCAGTGAGGCTAGCGGGAGGGGAAACATTCAGTACTTC.

V is TRBV7-2 and J is TRBJ2-4; possible D gene TRBD1, 5 bases. Germline V gene sequence: CDR1 SGHTA, CDR2 FQGNSA. The CDR3 spans 12 residues. Trimming took off 3 bases at V and 8 bases at J, with 8 bases between the two ends. This CDR3 is CASSFEGDIQYF. The CDR3 DNA reads TGTGCCAGCAGCTTTGAAGGGGACATTCAGTACTTC.

The chain couples TRBV3-1 (or the pseudogene TRBV3-2) to TRBJ1-1; TRBD1 might be the D (6 bases). Germline assignment: CDR1 LGHDT and CDR2 YNNKEL (reference sequence). V lost 4 bases, J lost 3 bases, and 9 bases lay in between. The CDR3 covers 13 residues. As DNA, the CDR3 is TGTGCCAGCAGCCCTACAGGGCACACTGAAGCTTTCTTT. Translation gives CASSPTGHTEAFF.

The rearrangement uses TRBV19 and TRBJ2-4; 7 bases map to TRBD1. Germline lookup yields CDR1 LNHDA and CDR2 SQIVND (reference sequence). CDR3 size: 15 residues. Trimming removed 4 bases from V and 5 bases from J; junction bases left unmatched: 8. CDR3 DNA sequence: TGTGCCAGTAGTACTCTTACAGGGGCGGAAAACATTCAGTACTTC. Amino acids: CASSTLTGAENIQYF.

The chain couples TRBV10-1 to TRBJ2-7; no reliable D call. This CDR3 is 11 amino acids long. The germline V gene encodes CDR1 WNHNN and CDR2 SYGVQD (reference sequence). Trimming removed 6 bases at V and 3 bases at J, with 6 bases between. The CDR3 bases are TGCGCCAGCAGACGACACTACGAGCAGTACTTC. It yields the protein CASRRHYEQYF.

This clone was seen more than once but under ten times. CDR3 in DNA: TGTGCCACCTCTAGCGGGAACACCGGGGAGCTGTTTTTT. Encoded protein: CATSSGNTGELFF. V gene TRBV19 combines with J gene TRBJ2-2; 7 nucleotides match TRBD2. CDR1 is LNHDA and CDR2 is SQIVND in the germline V gene (reference sequence). J was trimmed by 1 base and V by 10 bases; bases with no gene match: 3. The CDR3 runs to 13 residues.

The rearrangement joins TRBV5-4 to TRBJ2-1; no clear D. Germline values: CDR1 SGHNT, CDR2 YYREEE (reference sequence). The CDR3 sequence is 15 residues long. Deletions cut 0 bases from V and 4 bases from J, with 11 bases between. CDR3 DNA: TGTGCCAGCAGCTTGGACCCGTCAGATTACAATGAGCAGTTCTTC. Encoded protein: CASSLDPSDYNEQFF.

The chain combines TRBV28 with TRBJ2-7; D may be TRBD1 (5 bases). The CDR3 runs to 15 residues. The V and J ends lost 2 bases and 5 bases respectively, with 16 bases between them. Germline loops: CDR1 MDHEN, CDR2 SYDVKM. The CDR3 DNA is TGTGCCAGCAGTTTAGCATTTAGGGGAAAGGACGAGCAGTACTTC. Translated: CASSLAFRGKDEQYF.

The chain links TRBV6-6 to TRBJ1-5, with 10 nucleotides matching TRBD1. The CDR3 is made up of 16 amino acids. Germline assignment: CDR1 MNHNY and CDR2 SVGAGI (reference sequence). The J segment lost 2 bases and the V segment lost 5 bases, leaving 6 bases of the junction unmatched. CDR3 region: CASSLRTGGGNQPQHF. CDR3 in DNA: TGTGCCAGCAGTCTAAGGACAGGGGGAGGCAATCAGCCCCAGCATTTT.

The V and J genes are TRBV5-8 and TRBJ2-2; D not resolved. Germline V gene data show CDR1 as SGHTS and CDR2 as YDEGEE. V was trimmed by 1 base and J by 6 bases, leaving 13 bases between them. This CDR3 is built from 15 residues. The DNA of the CDR3 is TGTGCCAGCAGCTTGCCCGCAGAACCGCCCGGGGAGCTGTTTTTT. It is translated as CASSLPAEPPGELFF.

The chain employs TRBV2 and TRBJ2-7; TRBD2 matches 7 bases. The CDR3 runs to 13 residues. With 11 bases clipped from V and 3 bases from J, the junction kept 10 bases outside the gene matches. Germline V lookup: CDR1 SNHLY, CDR2 FYNNEI. This chain's CDR3 is CAGGSPFHYEQYF. CDR3 nucleotides: TGTGCCGGCGGGAGCCCCTTCCACTACGAGCAGTACTTC.

This chain uses TRBV6-6 with TRBJ1-5, with 9 bases aligning to TRBD1. Losses at the gene ends were 5 bases for V and 7 bases for J; bases not matched to a gene: 12. Germline loops: CDR1 MNHNY, CDR2 SVGAGI (reference sequence). This CDR3 comprises 16 residues. The CDR3 sequence: CASSLHPGQGPQPQHF. DNA for the CDR3: TGTGCCAGCAGTCTTCACCCGGGACAGGGACCACAGCCCCAGCATTTT.

The chain joins TRBV5-4 to TRBJ2-1; 7 nucleotides match TRBD1. CDR3 length: 15 residues. The germline V gene has CDR1 SGHNT and CDR2 YYREEE (reference sequence). The trim removed 0 bases at V and 6 bases at J, leaving 6 bases unmatched. CDR3 sequence: CASSLGMAGGNEQFF. The CDR3 DNA sequence: TGTGCCAGCAGCTTGGGAATGGCAGGGGGCAATGAGCAGTTCTTC.

This chain uses TRBV4-1 with TRBJ2-1; a possible D gene is TRBD2 (7 bases). CDR1 and CDR2 (germline): MGHRA, YSYEKL. Trimming left V 7 bases short and J 14 bases short, with 27 bases between. CDR3 length: 15 residues. Here the CDR3 reads CASTSGWAGEGEKFF. The CDR3 DNA is TGCGCCAGCACCTCCGGGTGGGCGGGAGAGGGGGAGAAGTTCTTC.

The CDR3 protein is CASSNGQAYYGYTF. In DNA form, the CDR3 reads TGTGCCAGCAGTAACGGACAGGCATACTATGGCTACACCTTC. V is TRBV28 and J is TRBJ1-2; 7 nucleotides line up with TRBD1. The CDR3 totals 14 residues. The germline V gene has CDR1 MDHEN and CDR2 SYDVKM. The ends lost 5 bases at V and 3 bases at J; junction bases unmatched: 6.